Only one count was recorded for the clone carrying this T cell receptor (beta chain). The data are from a study of blood T cell repertoires in COVID-19. Looking at the study overall: Researchers got acute and convalescent COVID-19 samples from the United States, Italy and Spain.

Germline assignment: CDR1 SEHNR and CDR2 FQNEAQ (reference sequence). The germline V and J ends were trimmed by 2 bases and 4 bases, with 3 bases remaining between them. The CDR3 sequence is 11 residues long. Followed longitudinally, the Seattle patients had been enrolled during active infection. Using immunoSEQ multiplex PCR, the repertoire was profiled, and TCRdb retains in-frame clones only, with some absent. The sample holds 270,000 or so clones, about nine tenths seen once. The chain carries TRBV7-9 and TRBJ2-7; D gene uncertain. Input material: peripheral blood. This receptor was obtained from a woman under 40 with COVID-19, enrolled during active disease. CDR3 sequence (DNA): TGTGCCAGCAGCTTATTATACGAGCAGTACTTC. Translated: CASSLLYEQYF.